A selection of T cell receptor beta chains follows, all from one sample in a study of patients and donors after allogeneic stem cell transplantation. TCRdb reanalysed the RT-PCR reads using MiXCR and keeps one entry per CDR3 protein. The sample consists of approximately 220,000 distinct CDR3 sequences, roughly two fifths of them appearing once. The specimen sequenced was blood, either unsorted or a sorted T cell fraction (not recorded which). These receptors were obtained from a human donor who was either an allogeneic HSCT recipient or a stem cell or donor lymphocyte infusion donor (not recorded which). It is not recorded whose cells these are; they may come from a transplant donor. Each CDR3 is given with its conserved first and last residue. A D gene is named only where the DNA matches it firmly. Part of the rows lack a size; the others show once, few, many or a class for expanded clones.

j_gene | v_gene | d_gene | abundance | CDR3nt | CDR3aa
TRBJ2-7 | TRBV6-1 | TRBD1 | - | TGTGCCAGCAGTGACACCGGGACAGGGGAGCAGTACTTC | CASSDTGTGEQYF
TRBJ2-2 | TRBV7-2 | - | - | TGTGCCAGCAGTTCAAGAGACGCGCCAAACACCGGGGAGCTGTTTTTT | CASSSRDAPNTGELFF
TRBJ1-1 | TRBV12-3/TRBV12-4 | - | few | TGTGCCAGCAGTTTCGAAGCTGAAGCTTTCTTT | CASSFEAEAFF
TRBJ1-1 | TRBV18 | - | - | TGTGCCAGCTCACCCTCAGCGGGGGACACTGAAGCTTTCTTT | CASSPSAGDTEAFF
TRBJ2-2 | TRBV6-2/TRBV6-3 | TRBD2 | few | TGTGCCAGCAGTTACAGGGCTAGCGGGGCGAGAGGGGAGCTGTTTTTT | CASSYRASGARGELFF
TRBJ1-5 | TRBV6-5 | - | - | TGTGCCAGCAGTCGGGACGGGGCCGGTAATCAGCCCCAGCATTTT | CASSRDGAGNQPQHF
TRBJ2-5 | TRBV29-1 | TRBD1 | - | TGCAGCGTTGAAGGGGGACAGGATTACCAAGAGACCCAGTACTTC | CSVEGGQDYQETQYF
TRBJ2-5 | TRBV2 | - | - | TGTGCCAGCAGTGACGCAGGACGAGAGACCCAGTACTTC | CASSDAGRETQYF
TRBJ1-1 | TRBV5-1 | - | few | TGCGCCAGCTGGCAGGGACGAAACACTGAAGCTTTCTTT | CASWQGRNTEAFF
TRBJ1-2 | TRBV12-3/TRBV12-4 | TRBD1 | - | TGTGCCAGCAGTTTGAGAGTCAGGGGGAGTCAAGGCTACACCTTC | CASSLRVRGSQGYTF
TRBJ1-1 | TRBV12-3/TRBV12-4 | - | - | TGTGCCAGCAACCCCAGGATGAACACTGAAGCTTTCTTT | CASNPRMNTEAFF
TRBJ2-2 | TRBV7-3 | - | - | TGTGCCAGCAGCTTAACGTCGTACGGCTCTCAGGGCACCGGGGAGCTGTTTTTT | CASSLTSYGSQGTGELFF
TRBJ1-1 | TRBV5-1 | - | - | TGCGCCAGCAGCTTTGACAGGTCTGAAGCTTTCTTT | CASSFDRSEAFF
TRBJ2-7 | TRBV20-1 | TRBD2 | - | TGCAGTGCCGAGACTAGCGGGGGCTCCTACGAGCAGTACTTC | CSAETSGGSYEQYF
TRBJ1-1 | TRBV7-8 | - | many | TGTGCCAGCAGCTTAGTGGGGTGGGGAAACACTGAAGCTTTCTTT | CASSLVGWGNTEAFF
TRBJ1-1 | TRBV20-1 | - | few | TGCAGTGCTAGCCAGAGCACTGAAGCTTTCTTT | CSASQSTEAFF
TRBJ2-7 | TRBV4-2 | TRBD2 | - | TGTGCCAGCAGCCAAGAAATAGCGGGGGGTTACTACGAGCAGTACTTC | CASSQEIAGGYYEQYF
TRBJ1-1 | TRBV28 | - | - | TGTGCCAGCAGTTTATTCCCCAGGGGAATTAACACTGAAGCTTTCTTT | CASSLFPRGINTEAFF
TRBJ2-5 | TRBV5-1 | - | few | TGCGCCAGCAGCTCCGGACTTTCTCTCCCCCAAGAGACCCAGTACTTC | CASSSGLSLPQETQYF
TRBJ2-1 | TRBV11-1 | TRBD2 | - | TGTGCCAGCAGCTTCCTTCGGACTAGCGGGGACGGGCAGTTCTTC | CASSFLRTSGDGQFF
TRBJ1-2 | TRBV5-1 | TRBD1 | - | TGCGCCAGCAGCTCCGGGACAGGGATCGGCTACACCTTC | CASSSGTGIGYTF
TRBJ1-2 | TRBV4-2 | - | - | TGTGCCAGCAGCCAAGAAGGGGGAAAGGGTGGCTACACCTTC | CASSQEGGKGGYTF
TRBJ1-1 | TRBV2 | - | few | TGTGCCAGCACTTTCGGCTCTGAAGCTTTCTTT | CASTFGSEAFF
TRBJ2-1 | TRBV5-1 | - | - | TGCGCCAGCAGCTTTCAGGGCCTCTCCTACAATGAGCAGTTCTTC | CASSFQGLSYNEQFF
TRBJ2-1 | TRBV27 | TRBD2 | - | TGTGCCAGCTGGGCGGGGGGGCCTTACAATGAGCAGTTCTTC | CASWAGGPYNEQFF
TRBJ1-1 | TRBV4-3 | - | - | TGCGCCAGCAGCCCACGGCAGGGGCAAAACACTGAAGCTTTCTTT | CASSPRQGQNTEAFF
TRBJ1-2 | TRBV10-3 | - | - | TGTGCCATCAGTGGTCGATCGGGGGACTATGGCTACACCTTC | CAISGRSGDYGYTF
TRBJ1-1 | TRBV11-2 | - | - | TGTGCCAGCCGGCGGGGCACTGAAGCTTTCTTT | CASRRGTEAFF